This TCR beta chain emerged from a study of blood T cell repertoires in COVID-19. TCRdb's copy holds only in-frame clones and misses some; the assay was immunoSEQ multiplex PCR. The sample carries tens of thousands of clones, about 90% recorded once. This CDR3 comprises 15 residues. Germline CDR1 is LNHDA and CDR2 is SQIVND (reference sequence). V dropped 2 bases and J dropped 5 bases, with 15 bases sitting between them. The rearrangement uses TRBV19 and TRBJ2-5, with D maybe TRBD1 (5 bases). The sample consisted of peripheral blood. This receptor was obtained from a human donor in a cohort sampled during active COVID-19. As DNA, the CDR3 is TGTGCCAGTAGTATACTTCAAGGGGCCCGGGAGACCCAGTACTTC. This sequence encodes CASSILQGARETQYF.